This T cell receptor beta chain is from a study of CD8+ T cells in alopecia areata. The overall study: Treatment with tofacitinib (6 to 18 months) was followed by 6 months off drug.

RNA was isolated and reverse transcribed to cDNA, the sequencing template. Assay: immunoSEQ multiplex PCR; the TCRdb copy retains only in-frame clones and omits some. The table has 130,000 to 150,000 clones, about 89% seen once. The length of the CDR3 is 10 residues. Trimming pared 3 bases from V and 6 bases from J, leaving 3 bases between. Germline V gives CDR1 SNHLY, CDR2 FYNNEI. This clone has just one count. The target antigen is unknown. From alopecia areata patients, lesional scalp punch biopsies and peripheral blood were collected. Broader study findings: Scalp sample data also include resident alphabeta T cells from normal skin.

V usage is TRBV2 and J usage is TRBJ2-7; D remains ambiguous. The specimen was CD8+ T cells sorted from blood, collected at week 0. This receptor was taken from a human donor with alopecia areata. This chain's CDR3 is CASSDGEQYF. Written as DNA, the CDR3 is TGTGCCAGCAGTGACGGCGAGCAGTACTTC. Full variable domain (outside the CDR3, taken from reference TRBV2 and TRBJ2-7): EPEVTQTPSHQVTQMGQEVILRCVPISNHLYFYWYRQILGQKVEFLVSFYNNEISEKSEIFDDQFSVERPDGSNFTLKIRSTKLEDSAMYFCASSDGEQYFGPGTRLTVT.